Below, 18 T cell receptor beta chains from the same sample are listed, as sequenced in a study of HIV-infected children after antiretroviral therapy interruption. Stated treatment: PENTA 11 planned treatment interruption arm or continuous ART arm. Unique molecular identifiers were included in an RNA-based 3' RACE TCR library. TCRdb fed the 3' RACE reads into MiXCR, producing one record per CDR3 protein. The table shows around 16,000 distinct CDR3 sequences, with about 3.4% occurring only once. Material: CD45RA+ CD4+ T cells from PBMCs, obtained from a donor given antiretroviral therapy, either interrupted or continuous. Subset denoted: naive CD4+ CD45RA+ CD45RO- T cells. Every receptor here comes from a child under 18 with HIV.

This clonotype has at least ten counts. The chain employs TRBV18 and TRBJ1-3; TRBD1 matches 10 bases. Trimming removed 3 bases from V and 12 bases from J; junction bases left unmatched: 8. Germline lookup yields CDR1 KGHSH and CDR2 LQKENI. This CDR3 is built from 14 residues. Here the CDR3 DNA reads TGTGCCAGCTCACCTCTCGGGACAGGGGACGGCATATATTTT. Protein sequence: CASSPLGTGDGIYF.

In its sample, this clonotype was seen many times. The V call is TRBV7-2, the J call TRBJ2-7; 10 bases line up with TRBD2. Germline assignment: CDR1 SGHTA and CDR2 FQGNSA. The CDR3 is made up of 13 amino acids. V dropped 2 bases and J dropped 6; count of bases not matched to a gene: 1. DNA for the CDR3: TGTGCCAGCAGCTTAAGGACTAGCGGCGAGCAGTACTTC. Its translation: CASSLRTSGEQYF.

This clonotype was recorded at least ten times. The chain couples TRBV20-1 to TRBJ2-7; unclear D gene. Trimming pared 2 bases from V and 5 bases from J, leaving 19 bases between. The CDR3 sequence is 15 residues long. CDR1 and CDR2 from the germline V gene are DFQATT and SNEGSKA (reference sequence). The CDR3 nucleotides read TGCAGTGCTAGATTCCCCAGCAAAACGGCCCACGAGCAGTACTTC. It yields the protein CSARFPSKTAHEQYF.

This clonotype has a count of ten or more. The chain carries TRBV20-1 and TRBJ2-3; 12 positions agree with TRBD2. The CDR3 contains 15 residues. Germline V gene sequence: CDR1 DFQATT, CDR2 SNEGSKA (reference sequence). V trimming: 2 bases; J trimming: 2 bases; junction bases outside the gene matches: 2. The CDR3 DNA follows: TGCAGTGCTAGAAGACTAGCGGGGGACACAGATACGCAGTATTTT. Its translation: CSARRLAGDTDTQYF.

This clonotype was seen at least ten times. The chain combines TRBV2 with TRBJ1-1, with D possibly being TRBD1 (6 bases). Trimming stripped 3 bases from V and 8 bases from J, with 13 bases between. Germline-derived CDR1 and CDR2 are SNHLY and FYNNEI. The CDR3 covers 13 residues. CDR3 sequence reads: CASSDRGRGEAFF. DNA for the CDR3: TGTGCCAGCAGTGACCGGGGGCGTGGAGAAGCTTTCTTT.

This clonotype was observed many times. The chain links TRBV19 to TRBJ1-1; TRBD1 aligns across 7 bases. CDR3 size: 14 residues. CDR1 is LNHDA, CDR2 SQIVND, per germline (reference sequence). Unmatched junction bases numbered 5, after V lost 6 bases and J lost 1 base. CDR3 protein: CASSQGVRNTEAFF. The CDR3 nucleotides are TGTGCCAGTAGCCAGGGGGTACGGAACACTGAAGCTTTCTTT. Full variable domain (outside the CDR3, taken from reference TRBV19 and TRBJ1-1): DGGITQSPKYLFRKEGQNVTLSCEQNLNHDAMYWYRQDPGQGLRLIYYSQIVNDFQKGDIAEGYSVSREKKESFPLTVTSAQKNPTAFYLCASSQGVRNTEAFFGQGTRLTVV.

This clonotype is medium-sized within its sample. The J gene is TRBJ1-5, the V gene TRBV24-1, with D possibly being TRBD1 (5 bases). The CDR3 consists of 16 residues. V dropped 10 bases and J dropped 2 bases, with 20 bases sitting between them. CDR1 and CDR2 from the germline V gene are KGHDR and SFDVKD. CDR3 coding DNA: TGTGCCACTACCACAGGCATAATACGGGGCAATCAGCCCCAGCATTTT. This gives the protein CATTTGIIRGNQPQHF.

This clonotype came up many times. This chain's CDR3 is CASTKTGQNTGELFF. In DNA, the CDR3 is TGTGCCAGCACAAAGACAGGGCAGAACACCGGGGAGCTGTTTTTT. The chain joins TRBV7-2 to TRBJ2-2; 7 bases are a match to TRBD1. V gave up 7 bases and J gave up 1 base; unmatched junction bases: 6. In germline, CDR1 is SGHTA, CDR2 FQGNSA. CDR3 length equals 15 residues.

This clonotype showed up many times. The J gene is TRBJ1-3, the V gene TRBV28, with a weak D call TRBD1 (6 bases). CDR1 MDHEN and CDR2 SYDVKM come from the germline V gene. This CDR3 contains 13 residues. V lost 7 bases, J lost 3 bases, and 10 bases lay in between. The CDR3 protein is CASTTGFGNTIYF. DNA for the CDR3: TGTGCCAGCACAACAGGGTTTGGAAACACCATATATTTT.

This clonotype showed up many times. This chain joins TRBV20-1 and TRBJ2-7; TRBD2 aligns across 9 bases. Germline V gene lookup returns CDR1 DFQATT and CDR2 SNEGSKA (reference sequence). CDR3 length equals 14 residues. V dropped 4 bases and J dropped 1; count of bases not matched to a gene: 5. The CDR3 spells CSANLAGISYEQYF. DNA of the CDR3: TGCAGTGCTAATCTAGCGGGGATTTCCTACGAGCAGTACTTC.

This clonotype was observed many times. This sequence joins TRBV19 and TRBJ2-5, with D unresolved. The germline V and J ends were trimmed by 1 base and 2 bases, with 8 bases remaining between them. This CDR3 spans 14 amino acids. The germline CDR1 and CDR2 sequences are LNHDA and SQIVND (reference sequence). CDR3 sequence: CASSIVGIQETQYF. CDR3 in DNA: TGTGCCAGTAGTATAGTAGGAATTCAAGAGACCCAGTACTTC.

This clonotype was observed many times. The V and J genes are TRBV10-3 and TRBJ2-3; D might be TRBD1 or TRBD2, each matching 6 bases. The germline V gene has CDR1 ENHRY and CDR2 SYGVKD. Trimming pared 11 bases from V and 0 bases from J, leaving 21 bases between. This CDR3 is built from 16 residues. CDR3 in amino acids: CASSGASDPSTDTQYF. The CDR3 region has the DNA TGTGCCTCCTCGGGGGCTAGCGACCCTAGCACAGATACGCAGTATTTT.

This clonotype was picked up many times. The rearrangement links TRBV18 to TRBJ2-5; D is undetermined. V was clipped by 5 bases and J by 3 bases, with 16 bases between them. CDR3 length: 15 residues. CDR1 and CDR2 from the germline V gene are KGHSH and LQKENI. CDR3: CASSSNRGRKETQYF. CDR3 coding DNA: TGTGCCAGCTCATCCAATCGCGGACGGAAAGAGACCCAGTACTTC.

This clonotype was detected many times. This CDR3 is CAWSRQGQQFF. CDR3 DNA sequence: TGTGCCTGGAGTAGACAGGGGCAGCAGTTCTTC. The V call is TRBV30, the J call TRBJ2-1, with TRBD1 matching 8 bases. Trimming took 2 bases from V and 11 from J; bases not matched to a gene: 2. Per germline, CDR1 GTSNPN and CDR2 SVGIG (reference sequence). There are 11 residues in the CDR3.

Relative to its sample, this clonotype is medium-sized. The rearrangement links TRBV7-2 to TRBJ1-3; D may be TRBD1 (6 bases). V lost 5 bases to trimming and J lost 7 bases, with 12 bases between them. The V gene's germline CDR1 is SGHTA and CDR2 FQGNSA. This CDR3 comprises 13 residues. The CDR3 DNA reads as TGTGCCAGCAGCGTTACAGGGTTGAACACCATATATTTT. It translates to CASSVTGLNTIYF.

This clonotype showed up many times. This sequence joins TRBV7-2 and TRBJ1-6, with D hard to call. The V gene's germline CDR1 is SGHTA and CDR2 FQGNSA. The V and J ends lost 1 base and 9 bases respectively, with 13 bases between them. The CDR3 extends over 15 amino acids. The CDR3, as DNA: TGTGCCAGCAGCTTAGAAGGAATCGGGGTTTCACCCCTCCACTTT. It yields the protein CASSLEGIGVSPLHF.

In its sample, this clonotype was seen many times. J is TRBJ2-6 and V is TRBV6-5, with unresolved D. Germline lookup yields CDR1 MNHEY and CDR2 SVGAGI. The CDR3 covers 17 residues. Trimming left V 2 bases short and J 4 bases short, with 15 bases between. CDR3 residues: CASSYGTVPLGANVLTF. The DNA of the CDR3 is TGTGCCAGCAGTTACGGCACGGTACCCTTGGGGGCCAACGTCCTGACTTTC.

This clonotype showed up many times. The chain combines TRBV23-1 with TRBJ2-5; no firm D call. TRBV23-1 is recorded as an ORF, its role being uncertain. Trimming left V 4 bases short and J 1 base short, with 10 bases between. The CDR3 contains 14 residues. CDR3 protein: CASSPLDPQETQYF. The CDR3 region has the DNA TGCGCCAGCAGTCCCCTAGATCCCCAAGAGACCCAGTACTTC.